A selection of T cell receptor beta chains follows, all from one sample in a study of T cell responses to AZD1222 COVID-19 vaccine. Profiling relied on immunoSEQ multiplex PCR, and the TCRdb table lists in-frame clones only, not all of them. This table holds some 150,000 clones, more than 85% found once. The sequences come from peripheral blood, collected on day 0 of MenACWY control vaccination. Every receptor here comes from an adult in good health. CDR3s include the opening cysteine and the closing phenylalanine or tryptophan. A D gene is named only where the DNA matches it firmly. Expanded clones are given a class, and other clones once, few, many or no size at all.

>TRBD1|TRBJ1-2|.|TRBV13
CASRHTWGGQGNDGYTF
TGTGCCAGCAGACATACTTGGGGGGGACAGGGCAACGATGGCTACACCTTC
>TRBD1|TRBJ2-7|.|TRBV27
CASSWTGRYEQYF
TGTGCCAGCTCCTGGACAGGGCGCTACGAGCAGTACTTC
>.|TRBJ2-5|.|TRBV5-4
CASSLVGSTETQYF
TGTGCCAGCAGCTTGGTGGGTAGCACTGAGACCCAGTACTTC
>.|TRBJ1-3|.|TRBV18
CASSPNPVSSGNTIYF
TGTGCCAGCTCACCCAACCCAGTGAGTTCTGGAAACACCATATATTTT
>.|TRBJ2-7|once|TRBV27
CASSLSGGAFYEQYF
TGTGCCAGCAGTTTATCCGGGGGCGCGTTCTACGAGCAGTACTTC
>.|TRBJ1-6|.|TRBV2
CASLQGIYSPLHF
TGTGCCAGCTTGCAAGGGATTTATTCACCCCTCCACTTT
>TRBD1|TRBJ2-2|.|TRBV5-8
CASSWTGWKDGELFF
TGTGCCAGCAGCTGGACAGGGTGGAAGGACGGGGAGCTGTTTTTT
>.|TRBJ2-5|.|TRBV18
CASSPGALGDLETQYF
TGTGCCAGCTCACCAGGGGCCCTAGGCGATCTAGAGACCCAGTACTTC
>.|TRBJ1-5|.|TRBV6-5
CASRGTALGFPQHF
TGTGCCAGCCGCGGGACGGCCCTTGGGTTCCCCCAGCATTTT
>.|TRBJ1-1|.|TRBV19
CASRTAGTTTEAFF
TGTGCCAGTAGGACTGCCGGGACTACCACTGAAGCTTTCTTT
>TRBD1|TRBJ1-5|.|TRBV28
CASSRDSQQPQHF
TGTGCCAGCAGTCGGGACAGCCAACAGCCCCAGCATTTT
>.|TRBJ1-5|.|TRBV28
CASSPLQLTSNQPQHF
TGTGCCAGCAGTCCACTACAACTCACTAGCAATCAGCCCCAGCATTTT
>.|TRBJ1-1|.|TRBV7-3
CASSLWGNTEAFF
TGTGCCAGCAGCTTATGGGGGAACACTGAAGCTTTCTTT
>.|TRBJ1-4|.|TRBV19
CASSIPYGMGEKLFF
TGTGCCAGTAGTATACCGTACGGCATGGGGGAAAAACTGTTTTTT
>.|TRBJ1-1|.|TRBV5-4
CASSFRGFSMNTEAFF
TGTGCCAGCAGCTTTCGGGGTTTTTCGATGAACACTGAAGCTTTCTTT
>TRBD2|TRBJ2-4|.|TRBV19
CASSTPGTSGIGNIQYF
TGTGCCAGTAGTACGCCCGGGACTAGCGGGATTGGGAACATTCAGTACTTC
>.|TRBJ2-7|.|TRBV5-1
CASSLRPGMSSYEQYF
TGCGCCAGCAGCTTGCGCCCGGGGATGAGCTCCTACGAGCAGTACTTC
>TRBD2|TRBJ2-1|once|TRBV3-1/TRBV3-2
CASTSRLAADNEQFF
TGTGCCAGCACCTCTAGACTAGCGGCCGACAATGAGCAGTTCTTC
>.|TRBJ1-1|.|TRBV5-1
CASSLAQGGTEAFF
TGCGCCAGCAGCTTGGCCCAAGGGGGGACTGAAGCTTTCTTT
>TRBD2|TRBJ2-1|.|TRBV19
CASSRGSSYNEQFF
TGTGCCAGTAGCCGCGGGAGCTCCTACAATGAGCAGTTCTTC
>.|TRBJ1-3|.|TRBV29-1
CSVGDGVSGNTIYF
TGCAGCGTTGGGGACGGCGTCTCTGGAAACACCATATATTTT
>TRBD1|TRBJ1-6|.|TRBV18
CASSSTGTASYNSPLHF
TGTGCCAGCTCATCCACAGGGACAGCCTCCTATAATTCACCCCTCCACTTT
>.|TRBJ2-3|.|TRBV11-3
CASSLGQASTDTQYF
TGTGCCAGCAGCTTAGGACAGGCCAGCACAGATACGCAGTATTTT
>TRBD2|TRBJ2-3|.|TRBV29-1
CSGSRGDTDTQYF
TGCAGCGGATCGCGGGGGGACACAGATACGCAGTATTTT
>.|TRBJ2-1|.|TRBV4-1
CASSQGRRASDNEQFF
TGCGCCAGCAGCCAAGGGAGGAGGGCGTCGGACAATGAGCAGTTCTTC
>TRBD2|TRBJ2-1|.|TRBV4-3
CASSQGLAASDEQFF
TGCGCCAGCAGCCAAGGACTAGCGGCTAGCGATGAGCAGTTCTTC
>.|TRBJ1-6|.|TRBV7-8
CASSLRTVQSSYNSPLHF
TGTGCCAGCAGCCTCCGGACAGTCCAAAGCTCCTATAATTCACCCCTCCACTTT